One T cell receptor (beta chain) is described in this entry. What it binds is unknown. Profiling relied on immunoSEQ multiplex PCR, and the TCRdb table lists in-frame clones only, not all of them. The table lists about 120,000 clones, approximately 80% of them singletons, with about 27% in the top ten. V lost 1 base and J lost 0, with 7 bases in between. Germline CDR1 is SGHRS and CDR2 is YFSETQ. CDR3 length: 14 amino acids. The data are from a study of T cell responses to AZD1222 COVID-19 vaccine. Study observations and caveats: White British ancestry dominated among donors, who included more females, and clonal diversity was possibly underestimated.

Sequenced here: peripheral blood, sampled 28 days after the second AZD1222 dose. The receptor was derived from an adult who received the AZD1222 COVID-19 vaccine. The chain couples TRBV5-1 to TRBJ1-1; D is uncertain. CDR3 sequence reads: CASSLTEMNTEAFF. CDR3 DNA sequence: TGCGCCAGCAGCTTGACAGAGATGAACACTGAAGCTTTCTTT.